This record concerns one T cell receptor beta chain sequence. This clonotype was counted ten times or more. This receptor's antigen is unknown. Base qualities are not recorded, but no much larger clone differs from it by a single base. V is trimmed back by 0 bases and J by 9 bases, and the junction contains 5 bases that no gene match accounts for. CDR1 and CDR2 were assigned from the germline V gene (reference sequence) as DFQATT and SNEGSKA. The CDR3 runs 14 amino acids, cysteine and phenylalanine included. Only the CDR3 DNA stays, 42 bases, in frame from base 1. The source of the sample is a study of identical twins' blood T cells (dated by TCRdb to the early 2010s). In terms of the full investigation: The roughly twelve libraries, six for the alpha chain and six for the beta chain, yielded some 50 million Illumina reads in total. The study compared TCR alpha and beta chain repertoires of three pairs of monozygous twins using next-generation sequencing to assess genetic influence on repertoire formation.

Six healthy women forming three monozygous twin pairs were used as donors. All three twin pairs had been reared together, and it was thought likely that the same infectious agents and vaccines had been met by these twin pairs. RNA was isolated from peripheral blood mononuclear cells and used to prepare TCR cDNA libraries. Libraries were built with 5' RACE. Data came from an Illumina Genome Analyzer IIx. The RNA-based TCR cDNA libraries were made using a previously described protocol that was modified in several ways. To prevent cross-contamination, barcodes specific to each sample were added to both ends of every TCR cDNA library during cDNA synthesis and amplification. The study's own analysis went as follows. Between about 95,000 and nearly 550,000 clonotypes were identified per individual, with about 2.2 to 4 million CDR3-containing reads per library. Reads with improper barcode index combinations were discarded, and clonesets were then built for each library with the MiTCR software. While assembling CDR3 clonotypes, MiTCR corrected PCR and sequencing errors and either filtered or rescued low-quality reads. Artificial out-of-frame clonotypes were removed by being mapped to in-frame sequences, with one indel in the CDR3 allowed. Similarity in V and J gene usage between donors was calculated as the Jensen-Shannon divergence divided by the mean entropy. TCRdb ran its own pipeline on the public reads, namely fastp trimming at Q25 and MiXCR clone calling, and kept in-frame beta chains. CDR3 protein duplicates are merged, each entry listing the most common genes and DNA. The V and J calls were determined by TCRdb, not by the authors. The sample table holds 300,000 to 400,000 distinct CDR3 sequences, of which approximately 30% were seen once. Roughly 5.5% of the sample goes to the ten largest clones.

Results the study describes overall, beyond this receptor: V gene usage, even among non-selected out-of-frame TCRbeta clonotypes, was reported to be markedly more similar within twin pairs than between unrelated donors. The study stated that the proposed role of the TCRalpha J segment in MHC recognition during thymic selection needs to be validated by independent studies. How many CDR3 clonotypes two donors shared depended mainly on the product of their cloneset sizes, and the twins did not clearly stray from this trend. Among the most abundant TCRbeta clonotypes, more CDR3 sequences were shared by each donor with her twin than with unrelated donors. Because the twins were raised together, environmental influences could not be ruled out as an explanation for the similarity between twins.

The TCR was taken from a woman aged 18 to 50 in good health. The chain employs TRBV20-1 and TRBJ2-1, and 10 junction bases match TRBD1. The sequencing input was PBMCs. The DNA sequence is TGCAGTGCTAGAGATTTGACAGGGGGCGGTGAGCAGTTCTTC. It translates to CSARDLTGGGEQFF.